Below are 5 T cell receptor beta chains sequenced from a single sample in a study of glioma-infiltrating T cells. The iRepertoire nested amplicon-rescue multiplex PCR amplified TCR alpha and beta CDR3s from RNA. TCRdb used MiXCR to reprocess the multiplex PCR reads, holding one entry per CDR3 protein. The sample shows 100,000 to 150,000 distinct CDR3 sequences, approximately 25% of them seen only once. The sequencing sample was made of glioma tissue, nonneoplastic brain tissue, or PBMCs (not recorded which). The receptors were sampled from a human donor with low-grade glioma or glioblastoma, undergoing nonglioma brain surgery, or in good health (not recorded which).

The table lists this clonotype with a few counts. A much larger clone differs from this one at a single base, so this may be a read error. The rearrangement joins TRBV7-2 to TRBJ1-1; D might be TRBD1 (5 bases). Germline CDR1 SGHTA, CDR2 FQGNSA. The CDR3 sequence is 15 residues long. The CDR3 spells CASSLAGGDHTGAFF. CDR3 nucleotide sequence: TGTGCCAGCAGCTTGGCCGGAGGGGATCACACTGGAGCTTTCTTT.

Turning to this clonotype: At one end, the junction sequence differs from germline, possibly due to a read error. The J gene is TRBJ1-3, the V gene TRBV7-8; D not resolved. The CDR3 has 13 amino acids. Germline-derived CDR1 and CDR2 are SGHVS and FQNEAQ. The CDR3 loop reads CGSGCSSGNTIYF. Here the CDR3 DNA reads TGCGGTTCCGGGTGCAGTTCTGGAAACACCATATATTTT. The variable domain in full, completed from reference TRBV7-8 and TRBJ1-3, reads GAGVSQSPRYKVAKRGQDVALRCDPISGHVSLFWYQQALGQGPEFLTYFQNEAQLDKSGLPSDRFFAERPEGSVSTLKIQRTQQEDSAVYLCGSGCSSGNTIYFGEGSWLTVV.

In regard to this clonotype: This may be a read error: a much more frequent sequence differs by one nucleotide. The J gene is TRBJ1-1, the V gene TRBV5-1, with unresolved D. There are 16 residues in the CDR3. V shed 1 base and J shed 2 bases, with 15 bases lying between them. The germline gives CDR1 SGHRS, CDR2 YFSETQ. The CDR3 DNA is TGCGCCAGCAGCTTGAAGGTAGGAGAAGTCAACACTGAAGCTTTCTTT. It codes for CASSLKVGEVNTEAFF.

This chain connects TRBV12-3 or TRBV12-4 to TRBJ1-4, with D perhaps TRBD1 (5 bases). The V and J ends lost 6 bases and 6 bases respectively, with 14 bases between them. The CDR3 has 14 residues. CDR3 loop: CASSVLGRDEKLFF. CDR3 bases: TGTGCCAGCAGCGTCTTGGGGCGCGATGAAAAACTGTTTTTT.

This clonotype was seen many times. The V call is TRBV20-1, the J call TRBJ2-7; 15 bases match TRBD2. Germline values: CDR1 DFQATT, CDR2 SNEGSKA (reference sequence). V trimming: 2 bases; J trimming: 3 bases; junction bases outside the gene matches: 2. This CDR3 contains 15 residues. The CDR3 loop is CSARSGLAGGYEQYF. DNA of the CDR3: TGCAGTGCTAGATCGGGACTAGCGGGAGGCTACGAGCAGTACTTC.